The rows below give T cell receptor beta chains drawn from one sample of a study of shared clonotypes between healthy human individuals. Clones were read by immunoSEQ multiplex PCR, and TCRdb kept only the in-frame ones, dropping some. Among a few million clones listed, less than 95% were seen once. The sample consisted of naive CD4+ T cells from PBMCs. The receptor source for this set is a man aged 18 to 35 in good health. Some clones in this sample may be carry-over from other donors' samples. Each CDR3 is given with its conserved first and last residue. The order of the fields is CDR3 DNA, CDR3 protein, J gene, D gene, V gene, clone size. D genes are given only for firm matches. For some rows the clone size is stated as once, few or many, or as a class when expanded; others skip it.

CDR3nt: TGTGCCAGCAGTTCTATCCGGGGACTCTTTAGTCATGAGCAGTTCTTC; CDR3aa: CASSSIRGLFSHEQFF; j_gene: TRBJ2-1; d_gene: -; v_gene: TRBV28; abundance: -
CDR3nt: TGTGCCAGCAGCAGTCGACAGGGGTTACGCTACACCTTC; CDR3aa: CASSSRQGLRYTF; j_gene: TRBJ1-2; d_gene: TRBD1; v_gene: TRBV7-8; abundance: -
CDR3nt: TGCGCCAGCAGTGTTGCAGGGTCCGGGGAGCTGTTTTTT; CDR3aa: CASSVAGSGELFF; j_gene: TRBJ2-2; d_gene: -; v_gene: TRBV10-1; abundance: -
CDR3nt: TGCGCCAGCAGCTTGGACACCCGGAACACTGAAGCTTTCTTT; CDR3aa: CASSLDTRNTEAFF; j_gene: TRBJ1-1; d_gene: -; v_gene: TRBV5-1; abundance: -
CDR3nt: TGTGCCAGCAGCCAAGTTCCCATTGAAGTCTCTCGGTTCTTC; CDR3aa: CASSQVPIEVSRFF; j_gene: TRBJ2-1; d_gene: -; v_gene: TRBV4-2; abundance: -
CDR3nt: TGTGCCAGCAGCCTGGGCTTGGCGGATCAGCCCCAGCATTTT; CDR3aa: CASSLGLADQPQHF; j_gene: TRBJ1-5; d_gene: -; v_gene: TRBV28; abundance: -
CDR3nt: TGTGCCAGCAGTCGGGGAGATAGCAATCAGCCCCAGCATTTT; CDR3aa: CASSRGDSNQPQHF; j_gene: TRBJ1-5; d_gene: -; v_gene: TRBV2; abundance: -
CDR3nt: TGTGCCAGCAGCCAGGTCCAAAGACCCTACAATGAGCAGTTCTTC; CDR3aa: CASSQVQRPYNEQFF; j_gene: TRBJ2-1; d_gene: -; v_gene: TRBV14; abundance: -
CDR3nt: TGTGCCAGCAGCGACAGGGGCTACGAGCAGTACTTC; CDR3aa: CASSDRGYEQYF; j_gene: TRBJ2-7; d_gene: TRBD1; v_gene: TRBV28; abundance: -
CDR3nt: TGTGCCAGCAGCTTAATAGGGGGGAGCTCCTACAATGAGCAGTTCTTC; CDR3aa: CASSLIGGSSYNEQFF; j_gene: TRBJ2-1; d_gene: -; v_gene: TRBV7-3; abundance: -
CDR3nt: TGTGCCAGCAGCTGGGACGCGTCCTACAATGAGCAGTTCTTC; CDR3aa: CASSWDASYNEQFF; j_gene: TRBJ2-1; d_gene: -; v_gene: TRBV11-3; abundance: once
CDR3nt: TGCGCCAGCAGTGACGCATTTTTTGGGACCTACGAGCAGTACTTC; CDR3aa: CASSDAFFGTYEQYF; j_gene: TRBJ2-7; d_gene: -; v_gene: TRBV10-2; abundance: -
CDR3nt: TGCGCCAGCAGCCCCGGGACAGCGACCTCTGGAAACACCATATATTTT; CDR3aa: CASSPGTATSGNTIYF; j_gene: TRBJ1-3; d_gene: TRBD1; v_gene: TRBV5-1; abundance: -
CDR3nt: TGTGCCAGTAGTTCCCAAAGGAATCAGCCCCAGCATTTT; CDR3aa: CASSSQRNQPQHF; j_gene: TRBJ1-5; d_gene: -; v_gene: TRBV19; abundance: few
CDR3nt: TGTGCCAGCAGCCCCGGGCACAGGGGGACCCGGGAGTATGGCTACACCTTC; CDR3aa: CASSPGHRGTREYGYTF; j_gene: TRBJ1-2; d_gene: TRBD1; v_gene: TRBV5-6; abundance: -
CDR3nt: TGTGCCAGCAGCCACGATCCGTGGGGGGACAGTAACTATGGCTACACCTTC; CDR3aa: CASSHDPWGDSNYGYTF; j_gene: TRBJ1-2; d_gene: TRBD1; v_gene: TRBV7-2; abundance: -
CDR3nt: TGTGCCAGCAGTTCCGGGGGGGAAGATACGCAGTATTTT; CDR3aa: CASSSGGEDTQYF; j_gene: TRBJ2-3; d_gene: TRBD2; v_gene: TRBV28; abundance: -
CDR3nt: TGCGCCAGCAGCAACAGGGGCGAGAGCTCCTACGAGCAGTACTTC; CDR3aa: CASSNRGESSYEQYF; j_gene: TRBJ2-7; d_gene: TRBD1; v_gene: TRBV5-1; abundance: -
CDR3nt: TGTGCCAGCAGTTATGGGGCTAGCGGGAGAATTTGGAATGAGCAGTTCTTC; CDR3aa: CASSYGASGRIWNEQFF; j_gene: TRBJ2-1; d_gene: TRBD2; v_gene: TRBV28; abundance: -
CDR3nt: TGTGCCAGCTCACCGACTAGCTCCTCCTACAATGAGCAGTTCTTC; CDR3aa: CASSPTSSSYNEQFF; j_gene: TRBJ2-1; d_gene: TRBD2; v_gene: TRBV18; abundance: -
CDR3nt: TGTGCCAGCAGCCCAGACAGGGGGGATTACACTGAAGCTTTCTTT; CDR3aa: CASSPDRGDYTEAFF; j_gene: TRBJ1-1; d_gene: TRBD1; v_gene: TRBV5-6; abundance: -
CDR3nt: TGTGCCAGCAGCCTCAGCGTGCGGAGCTATGGCTACACCTTC; CDR3aa: CASSLSVRSYGYTF; j_gene: TRBJ1-2; d_gene: -; v_gene: TRBV5-6; abundance: -
CDR3nt: TGTGCCAGCAGCCAAGGACAGCGAGATACCCAGCCCCAGCATTTT; CDR3aa: CASSQGQRDTQPQHF; j_gene: TRBJ1-5; d_gene: -; v_gene: TRBV7-6; abundance: -
CDR3nt: TGTGCCCAGGCCGGGCGGACGGGGGAAAAACTGTTTTTT; CDR3aa: CAQAGRTGEKLFF; j_gene: TRBJ1-4; d_gene: -; v_gene: TRBV30; abundance: -
CDR3nt: TGCGCCAGCAGCCCGTCCCCGGGACAGGGAGCCAACGAGCAGTACTTC; CDR3aa: CASSPSPGQGANEQYF; j_gene: TRBJ2-7; d_gene: TRBD1; v_gene: TRBV5-1; abundance: -
CDR3nt: TGTGCCAGTAGCCATACGGTACTAGCGGACTACACCGGGGAGCTGTTTTTT; CDR3aa: CASSHTVLADYTGELFF; j_gene: TRBJ2-2; d_gene: TRBD2; v_gene: TRBV19; abundance: -
CDR3nt: TGTGCCAGCAGGGGCCAAGGGGGAGGGGAGACCCAGTACTTC; CDR3aa: CASRGQGGGETQYF; j_gene: TRBJ2-5; d_gene: -; v_gene: TRBV25-1; abundance: -
CDR3nt: TGTGCCGGACAGACGCAAGAGACCCAGTACTTC; CDR3aa: CAGQTQETQYF; j_gene: TRBJ2-5; d_gene: -; v_gene: TRBV2; abundance: -
CDR3nt: TGTGCCAGCAGCGTAGGGGCCGATAACACAGATACGCAGTATTTT; CDR3aa: CASSVGADNTDTQYF; j_gene: TRBJ2-3; d_gene: -; v_gene: TRBV9; abundance: -
CDR3nt: TGTGCCAGCAGCCCGCTCTTCCAGGTAGGGTTGAACACTGAAGCTTTCTTT; CDR3aa: CASSPLFQVGLNTEAFF; j_gene: TRBJ1-1; d_gene: -; v_gene: TRBV7-6; abundance: once
CDR3nt: TGTGCCAGCAGTTCGACAGGGGGAGATAACTATGGCTACACCTTC; CDR3aa: CASSSTGGDNYGYTF; j_gene: TRBJ1-2; d_gene: TRBD1; v_gene: TRBV6-5; abundance: -
CDR3nt: TGTGCCAGCAGTGAGAGATTAGGCCTCCCGGAGCAGTACTTC; CDR3aa: CASSERLGLPEQYF; j_gene: TRBJ2-7; d_gene: -; v_gene: TRBV6-1; abundance: -
CDR3nt: TGTGCCAGCAGCAGGGCTCAAGAGACCCAGTACTTC; CDR3aa: CASSRAQETQYF; j_gene: TRBJ2-5; d_gene: -; v_gene: TRBV7-2; abundance: -
CDR3nt: TGTGCCAGCAGTTTCCGAGCGACAACGGCAGATACGCAGTATTTT; CDR3aa: CASSFRATTADTQYF; j_gene: TRBJ2-3; d_gene: -; v_gene: TRBV28; abundance: -
CDR3nt: TGTGCCAGCTTGGACAGCCAAGAGACCCAGTACTTC; CDR3aa: CASLDSQETQYF; j_gene: TRBJ2-5; d_gene: -; v_gene: TRBV6-5; abundance: -
CDR3nt: TGTGCCAGCAGCTTAGGGGCCTTTGCCAACGTCCTGACTTTC; CDR3aa: CASSLGAFANVLTF; j_gene: TRBJ2-6; d_gene: -; v_gene: TRBV11-2; abundance: -
CDR3nt: TGTGCCTGGACCTTACAGGGACGCAGATTATATGGCTACACCTTC; CDR3aa: CAWTLQGRRLYGYTF; j_gene: TRBJ1-2; d_gene: -; v_gene: TRBV30; abundance: -
CDR3nt: TGTGCCAACCTCGGGTTGGCTAGGATGAGGGGCACAGATACGCAGTATTTT; CDR3aa: CANLGLARMRGTDTQYF; j_gene: TRBJ2-3; d_gene: -; v_gene: TRBV21-1; abundance: -
CDR3nt: TGTGCCAGCAGCTTAGGATCGGCGGGCACTGAAGCTTTCTTT; CDR3aa: CASSLGSAGTEAFF; j_gene: TRBJ1-1; d_gene: -; v_gene: TRBV7-9; abundance: -
CDR3nt: TGTGCCAGCAGGCCCCGGGACGGCGATGAAAAACTGTTTTTT; CDR3aa: CASRPRDGDEKLFF; j_gene: TRBJ1-4; d_gene: -; v_gene: TRBV7-9; abundance: many
CDR3nt: TGTGCCAGCTCCGAATGGACAGGCTACCAAGAGACCCAGTACTTC; CDR3aa: CASSEWTGYQETQYF; j_gene: TRBJ2-5; d_gene: TRBD1; v_gene: TRBV18; abundance: -
CDR3nt: TGTGCCAGCAGCTCCCCCCAAGGAAACACCGGGGAGCTGTTTTTT; CDR3aa: CASSSPQGNTGELFF; j_gene: TRBJ2-2; d_gene: -; v_gene: TRBV7-6; abundance: -
CDR3nt: TGTGCCAGCAGTGATTTTAGCGGGGGGGCTGGAACGCAGTATTTT; CDR3aa: CASSDFSGGAGTQYF; j_gene: TRBJ2-3; d_gene: TRBD2; v_gene: TRBV2; abundance: -
CDR3nt: TGTGCCAGCAATACACAGGGGGCGCGTGGCTACACCTTC; CDR3aa: CASNTQGARGYTF; j_gene: TRBJ1-2; d_gene: TRBD1; v_gene: TRBV2; abundance: -
CDR3nt: TGCGCCAGCAGCTTGGAGACGGGGGGCTGGGAGACCCAGTACTTC; CDR3aa: CASSLETGGWETQYF; j_gene: TRBJ2-5; d_gene: -; v_gene: TRBV5-1; abundance: -
CDR3nt: TGTGCCAGCAGCCCCCAAGTACGGAATGAGCAGTTCTTC; CDR3aa: CASSPQVRNEQFF; j_gene: TRBJ2-1; d_gene: -; v_gene: TRBV5-4; abundance: -
CDR3nt: TGTGCCAGCAGGGAGCTCCACGAGCAGTACTTC; CDR3aa: CASRELHEQYF; j_gene: TRBJ2-7; d_gene: -; v_gene: TRBV6-5; abundance: -
CDR3nt: TGTGCCACTTCCCCCCGGGGCGGGAGAGATACGCAGTATTTT; CDR3aa: CATSPRGGRDTQYF; j_gene: TRBJ2-3; d_gene: TRBD2; v_gene: TRBV19; abundance: -
CDR3nt: TGTGCCAGCTCAAAGGACAGGGAACGCCTGTATAGCAATCAGCCCCAGCATTTT; CDR3aa: CASSKDRERLYSNQPQHF; j_gene: TRBJ1-5; d_gene: TRBD1; v_gene: TRBV18; abundance: -
CDR3nt: TGTGCCAGCAGCTTAGCGGTAGGAGCTGAAAACATTCAGTACTTC; CDR3aa: CASSLAVGAENIQYF; j_gene: TRBJ2-4; d_gene: -; v_gene: TRBV7-9; abundance: -
CDR3nt: TGTGCCAGCTCACCACCGAGTCAAGAGACCCAGTACTTC; CDR3aa: CASSPPSQETQYF; j_gene: TRBJ2-5; d_gene: -; v_gene: TRBV18; abundance: -
CDR3nt: TGTGCCAGCAGCTGGGGTCCCCCCACCGGGGAGCTGTTTTTT; CDR3aa: CASSWGPPTGELFF; j_gene: TRBJ2-2; d_gene: -; v_gene: TRBV5-5; abundance: once
CDR3nt: TGCAGTGCTTACACAGATACGCAGTATTTT; CDR3aa: CSAYTDTQYF; j_gene: TRBJ2-3; d_gene: -; v_gene: TRBV20-1; abundance: few
CDR3nt: TGTGCCAGCAGCTATTATGGGGGGGACAGACCTATGAACACTGAAGCTTTCTTT; CDR3aa: CASSYYGGDRPMNTEAFF; j_gene: TRBJ1-1; d_gene: TRBD1; v_gene: TRBV7-3; abundance: -